This T cell receptor (beta chain) derives from a study of low-dose radiotherapy and immunotherapy resistance in tumors. Background on the study: Doses of 0.5 Gy per fraction every 2 weeks, totaling 6.5 Gy, went to Cohort 1. The study gave Cohort 2 1 Gy per fraction every two weeks, totaling 13 Gy over 26 weeks. Every two weeks, one day ahead of radiation and immunotherapy, cyclophosphamide 200 mg/m2 was given (intravenously).

The CDR3 is made up of 15 amino acids. Trimming at V came to 3 bases and at J to 4 bases, leaving 7 bases not matched to a gene. Germline V lookup: CDR1 SGDLS, CDR2 YYNGEE. Time point specified: before trial treatment. This clonotype was observed many times. First-strand cDNA used TRAV- and TRBV-specific primers, covering alpha and beta chains. Using a constant-region primer together with a V-primer adapter, TCRs were subjected to about 20 PCR cycles of amplification. TCRdb analysed the reads with MiXCR anew, one entry per CDR3 protein. The data hold tens of thousands of distinct CDR3 sequences, with around 29% observed a single time.

This chain connects TRBV9 to TRBJ2-1, with 7 bases fitting TRBD1. This sample comprised PBMCs, obtained before treatment. This receptor was taken from a female donor with ovarian cancer. The CDR3 DNA follows: TGTGCCAGCAGCGCCGAGGACAGGCGTTACAATGAGCAGTTCTTC. It specifies CASSAEDRRYNEQFF.